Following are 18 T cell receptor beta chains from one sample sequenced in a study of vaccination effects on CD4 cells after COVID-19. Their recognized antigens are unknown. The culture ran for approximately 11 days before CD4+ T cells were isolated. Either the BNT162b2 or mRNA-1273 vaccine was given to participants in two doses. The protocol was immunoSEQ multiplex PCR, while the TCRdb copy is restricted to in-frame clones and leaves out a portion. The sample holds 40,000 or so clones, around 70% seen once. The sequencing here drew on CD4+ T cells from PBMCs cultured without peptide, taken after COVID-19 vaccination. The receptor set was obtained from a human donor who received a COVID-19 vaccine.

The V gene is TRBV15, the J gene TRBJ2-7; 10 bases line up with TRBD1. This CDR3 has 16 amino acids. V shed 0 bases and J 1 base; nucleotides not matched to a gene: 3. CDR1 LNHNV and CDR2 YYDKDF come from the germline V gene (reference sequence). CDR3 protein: CATSRDPGQGSYEQYF. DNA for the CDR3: TGTGCCACCAGCAGAGATCCGGGACAGGGGTCCTACGAGCAGTACTTC.

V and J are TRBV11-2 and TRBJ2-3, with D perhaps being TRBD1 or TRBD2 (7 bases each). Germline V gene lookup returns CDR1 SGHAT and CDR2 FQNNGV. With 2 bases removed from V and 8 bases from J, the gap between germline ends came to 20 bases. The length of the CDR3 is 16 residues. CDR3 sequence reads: CASSLNHRGGEGTQYF. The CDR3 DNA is TGTGCCAGCAGCTTAAATCACAGGGGCGGGGAGGGTACGCAGTATTTT.

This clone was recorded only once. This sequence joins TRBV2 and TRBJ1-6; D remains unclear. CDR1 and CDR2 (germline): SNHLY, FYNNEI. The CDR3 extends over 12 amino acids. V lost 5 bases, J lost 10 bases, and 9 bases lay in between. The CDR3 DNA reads TGTGCCAGCAGTTGGTCGGGATCACCCCTCCACTTT. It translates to CASSWSGSPLHF.

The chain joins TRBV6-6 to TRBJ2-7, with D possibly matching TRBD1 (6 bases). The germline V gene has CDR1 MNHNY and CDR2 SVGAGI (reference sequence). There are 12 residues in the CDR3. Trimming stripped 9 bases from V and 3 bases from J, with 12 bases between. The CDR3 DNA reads TGTGCCAGGACGGACAGATACTACGAGCAGTACTTC. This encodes CARTDRYYEQYF.

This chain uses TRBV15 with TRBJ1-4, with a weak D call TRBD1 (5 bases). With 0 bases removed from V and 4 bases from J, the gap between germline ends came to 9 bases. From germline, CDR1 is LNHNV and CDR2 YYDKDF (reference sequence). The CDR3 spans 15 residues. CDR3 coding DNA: TGTGCCACCAGCAGAGATAAGGGGAATAATGAAAAACTGTTTTTT. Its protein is CATSRDKGNNEKLFF.

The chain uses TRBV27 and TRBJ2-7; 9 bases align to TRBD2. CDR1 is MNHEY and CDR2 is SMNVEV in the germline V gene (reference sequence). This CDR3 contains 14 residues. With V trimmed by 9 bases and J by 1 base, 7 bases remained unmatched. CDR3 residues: CASSQREESYEQYF. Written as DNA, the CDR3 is TGTGCCAGTAGTCAGCGGGAGGAGTCCTACGAGCAGTACTTC.

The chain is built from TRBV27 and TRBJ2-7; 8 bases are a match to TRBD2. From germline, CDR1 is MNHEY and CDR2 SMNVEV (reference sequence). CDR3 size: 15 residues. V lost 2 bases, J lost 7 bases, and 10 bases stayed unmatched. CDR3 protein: CASSLSGGTTGEQYF. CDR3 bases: TGTGCCAGCAGTTTAAGCGGGGGAACTACGGGGGAGCAGTACTTC.

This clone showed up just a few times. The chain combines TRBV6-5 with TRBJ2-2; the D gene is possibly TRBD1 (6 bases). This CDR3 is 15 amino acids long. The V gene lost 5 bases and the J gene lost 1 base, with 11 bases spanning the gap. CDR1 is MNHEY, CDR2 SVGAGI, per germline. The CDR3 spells CASSPGTMNTGELFF. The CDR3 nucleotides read TGTGCCAGCAGTCCCGGGACAATGAACACCGGGGAGCTGTTTTTT.

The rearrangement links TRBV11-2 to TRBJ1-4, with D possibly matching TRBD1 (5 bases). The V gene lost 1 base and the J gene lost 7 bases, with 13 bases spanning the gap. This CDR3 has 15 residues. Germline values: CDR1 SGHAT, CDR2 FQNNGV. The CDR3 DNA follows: TGTGCCAGCAGCTTAGTTGCGGCAGGGACTGAAAAACTGTTTTTT. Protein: CASSLVAAGTEKLFF. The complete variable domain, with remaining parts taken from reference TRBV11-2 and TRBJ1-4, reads EAGVAQSPRYKIIEKRQSVAFWCNPISGHATLYWYQQILGQGPKLLIQFQNNGVVDDSQLPKDRFSAERLKGVDSTLKIQPAKLEDSAVYLCASSLVAAGTEKLFFGSGTQLSVL.

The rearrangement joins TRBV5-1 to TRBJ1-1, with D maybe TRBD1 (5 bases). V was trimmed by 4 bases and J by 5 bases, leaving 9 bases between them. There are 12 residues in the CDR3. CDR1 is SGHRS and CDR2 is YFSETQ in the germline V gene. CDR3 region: CASSRDFTEAFF. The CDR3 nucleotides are TGCGCCAGCAGCCGGGACTTTACTGAAGCTTTCTTT.

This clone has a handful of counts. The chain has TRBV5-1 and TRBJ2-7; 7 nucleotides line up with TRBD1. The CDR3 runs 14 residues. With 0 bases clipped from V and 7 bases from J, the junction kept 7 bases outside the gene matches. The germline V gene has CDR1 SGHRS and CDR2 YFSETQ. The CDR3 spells CASSLGQGFLEQYF. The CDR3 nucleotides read TGCGCCAGCAGCTTGGGACAGGGCTTTTTGGAGCAGTACTTC.

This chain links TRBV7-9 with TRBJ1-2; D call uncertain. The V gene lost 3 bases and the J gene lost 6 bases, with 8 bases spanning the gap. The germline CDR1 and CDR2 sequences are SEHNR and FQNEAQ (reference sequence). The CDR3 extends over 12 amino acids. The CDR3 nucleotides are TGTGCCAGCAGCTTGGCAAGTCATGGCTACACCTTC. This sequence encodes CASSLASHGYTF.

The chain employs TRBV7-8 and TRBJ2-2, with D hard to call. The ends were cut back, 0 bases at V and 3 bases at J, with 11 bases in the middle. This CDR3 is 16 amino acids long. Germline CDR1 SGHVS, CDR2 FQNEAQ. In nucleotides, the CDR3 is TGTGCCAGCAGCTTAGCGCGGATACTCCACACCGGGGAGCTGTTTTTT. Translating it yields CASSLARILHTGELFF. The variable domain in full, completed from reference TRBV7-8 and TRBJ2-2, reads GAGVSQSPRYKVAKRGQDVALRCDPISGHVSLFWYQQALGQGPEFLTYFQNEAQLDKSGLPSDRFFAERPEGSVSTLKIQRTQQEDSAVYLCASSLARILHTGELFFGEGSRLTVL.

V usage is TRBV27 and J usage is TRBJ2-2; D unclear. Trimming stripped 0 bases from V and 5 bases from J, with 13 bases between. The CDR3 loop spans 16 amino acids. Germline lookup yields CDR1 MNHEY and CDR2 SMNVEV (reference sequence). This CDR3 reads CASSLSFWVGTGELFF. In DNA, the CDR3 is TGTGCCAGCAGTTTATCGTTCTGGGTGGGGACCGGGGAGCTGTTTTTT.

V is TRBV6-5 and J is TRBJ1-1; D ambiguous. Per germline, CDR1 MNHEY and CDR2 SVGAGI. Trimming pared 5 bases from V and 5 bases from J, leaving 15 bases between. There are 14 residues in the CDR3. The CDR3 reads CASSPGIQKTEAFF. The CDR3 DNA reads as TGTGCCAGCAGTCCGGGGATCCAAAAGACTGAAGCTTTCTTT.

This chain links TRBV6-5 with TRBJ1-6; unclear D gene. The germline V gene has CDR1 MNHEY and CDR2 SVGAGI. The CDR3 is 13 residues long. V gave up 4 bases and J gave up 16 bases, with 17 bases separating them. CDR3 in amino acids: CASSSATGSPLHF. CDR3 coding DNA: TGTGCCAGCAGTTCGGCGACGGGTTCTCCTCTCCACTTT.

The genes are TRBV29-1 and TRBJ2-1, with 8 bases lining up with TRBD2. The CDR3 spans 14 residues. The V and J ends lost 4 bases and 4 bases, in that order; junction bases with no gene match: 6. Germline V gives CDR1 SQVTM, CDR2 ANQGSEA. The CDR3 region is CSVGVASGYNEQFF. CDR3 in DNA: TGCAGCGTTGGGGTGGCTAGCGGGTACAATGAGCAGTTCTTC.

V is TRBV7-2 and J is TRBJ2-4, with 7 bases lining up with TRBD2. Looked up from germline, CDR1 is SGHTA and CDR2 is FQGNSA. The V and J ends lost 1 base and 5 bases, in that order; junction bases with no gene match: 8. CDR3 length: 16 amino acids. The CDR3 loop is CASSLGRGAGENIQYF. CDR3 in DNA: TGTGCCAGCAGCTTAGGGCGAGGGGCGGGGGAAAACATTCAGTACTTC.